This TCR beta chain stems from a study of T cell responses to AZD1222 COVID-19 vaccine. The CDR3 is made up of 16 amino acids. Germline CDR1 is MGHDK and CDR2 is SYGVNS. The ends were cut back, 7 bases at V and 1 base at J, with 14 bases in the middle. Using immunoSEQ multiplex PCR, the repertoire was profiled, and TCRdb retains in-frame clones only, with some absent. Of some 150,000 clones listed, about 88% are singletons. As regards this clone: The antigen is not known.

Study-wide points: Only a handful of AZD1222 recipients tested seropositive at baseline.

Analyses pooled second doses at about 4 or about 12 weeks. The rearrangement joins TRBV25-1 to TRBJ2-6; possible D gene TRBD2, 6 bases. The clonotype comes from an adult who received the AZD1222 COVID-19 vaccine. The sequencing here drew on peripheral blood, taken 28 days after the second AZD1222 dose. The CDR3 spells CASTRLEGSGANVLTF. The CDR3 DNA follows: TGTGCCAGCACTCGTTTGGAGGGATCTGGGGCCAACGTCCTGACTTTC.